This T cell receptor beta chain was recovered during a study of blood T cell repertoires in COVID-19. In the study overall: Nucleic acid was either cDNA or gDNA, and it came from T cells, B-cell-depleted T cells, or PBMCs.

Germline lookup yields CDR1 LGHNA and CDR2 YSLEER. CDR3 length equals 13 residues. V dropped 1 base and J dropped 8; count of bases not matched to a gene: 2. Produced via immunoSEQ multiplex PCR; TCRdb's table is partial and in-frame only. The sample holds about 230,000 clones, roughly 80% seen once. The V call is TRBV4-3, the J call TRBJ2-3, with 8 bases matching TRBD1. The sequence was obtained from a woman at least 80 years old with active or convalescent COVID-19. The sequenced sample consisted of peripheral blood. The CDR3 DNA reads TGCGCCAGCAGCCAAGCCCAGGGGGCTACGCAGTATTTT. It encodes CASSQAQGATQYF.